The 12 T cell receptor beta chains listed next were all sequenced from one sample in a study of blood T cell repertoires in COVID-19. Here immunoSEQ multiplex PCR was the method, and the copy in TCRdb shows in-frame clones only, minus some. The table shows almost 300,000 clones, with around nine tenths occurring only once. The sample taken for sequencing was peripheral blood. These receptors all stem from a man between 65 and 85 years old with acute or convalescent COVID-19.

The chain couples TRBV10-1 to TRBJ2-1, with TRBD2 identical over 14 bases. V lost 6 bases, J lost 9 bases, and 7 bases stayed unmatched. Germline CDR1 WNHNN, CDR2 SYGVQD (reference sequence). The CDR3 runs to 15 residues. The DNA for the CDR3 is TGCGCCAGCAGCACCGGGACTAGCGGGAGAAGTGAGCAGTTCTTC. Translating it yields CASSTGTSGRSEQFF.

Turning to this clone: The same CDR3 can be traced to other DNA sequences in this sample. V and J are TRBV5-1 and TRBJ2-7; 12 positions agree with TRBD1. The CDR3 consists of 15 residues. Losses at the gene ends were 4 bases for V and 5 bases for J; bases not matched to a gene: 7. Germline CDR1 is SGHRS and CDR2 is YFSETQ. The CDR3, as DNA: TGCGCCAGCAGCGGTACCGGGACAGGGGGCGACGAGCAGTACTTC. This gives the protein CASSGTGTGGDEQYF. Based on the CDR3 plus reference TRBV5-1 and TRBJ2-7, the full variable domain is KAGVTQTPRYLIKTRGQQVTLSCSPISGHRSVSWYQQTPGQGLQFLFEYFSETQRNKGNFPGRFSGRQFSNSRSEMNVSTLELGDSALYLCASSGTGTGGDEQYFGPGTRLTVT.

DNA of the CDR3: TGTGCCAGCAGCATGACAGGTTACAATGAGCAGTTCTTC. Translated, it gives CASSMTGYNEQFF. The rearrangement uses TRBV5-4 and TRBJ2-1; a possible D gene is TRBD1 (6 bases). Trimming removed 4 bases from V and 4 bases from J, with 9 bases in between. Germline V CDR1 and CDR2: SGHNT, YYREEE (reference sequence). CDR3 size: 13 residues.

The chain joins TRBV14 to TRBJ2-3, with D perhaps matching TRBD2 (5 bases). CDR1 is SGHDN, CDR2 FVKESK, per germline. The CDR3 has 15 residues. Trimming left V 4 bases short and J 2 bases short, with 13 bases between. CDR3 protein: CASSPMSGNTDTQYF. In nucleotides, the CDR3 is TGTGCCAGCAGCCCTATGAGCGGTAACACAGATACGCAGTATTTT.

J is TRBJ1-2 and V is TRBV18; possible D gene TRBD1, 5 bases. Trimming took 3 bases from V and 0 from J, leaving 11 bases between them. The CDR3 covers 15 residues. Germline V gene lookup returns CDR1 KGHSH and CDR2 LQKENI. DNA of the CDR3: TGTGCCAGCTCACCTACAGGTCGAGCTAACTATGGCTACACCTTC. Translation gives CASSPTGRANYGYTF.

This clone came up once. The CDR3, as DNA: TGTGCCAGCAGTCTTCCAGGGGAGAGGGTTTACGAGCAGTACTTC. Translation gives CASSLPGERVYEQYF. The rearrangement joins TRBV28 to TRBJ2-7; possible D gene TRBD1, 6 bases. Trimming removed 5 bases at V and 4 bases at J, with 18 bases between. The CDR3 length is 15 residues. CDR1 is MDHEN and CDR2 is SYDVKM in the germline V gene.

On this clone: The same CDR3 arises from other DNA sequences in this sample as well. This sequence joins TRBV18 and TRBJ2-5; D remains ambiguous. Germline V CDR1 and CDR2: KGHSH, LQKENI. The CDR3 runs to 13 residues. The V and J ends lost 6 bases and 2 bases respectively, with 10 bases between them. In DNA, the CDR3 is TGTGCCAGCTCCCCCGGGTCACAAGAGACCCAGTACTTC. Protein: CASSPGSQETQYF.

The chain couples TRBV4-3 to TRBJ1-3; a possible D gene is TRBD1 (5 bases). The CDR3 covers 13 residues. Germline V CDR1 and CDR2: LGHNA, YSLEER. Trimming took off 4 bases at V and 4 bases at J, with 8 bases between the two ends. The chain's CDR3 is CASSRGDGNTIYF. The CDR3 DNA reads as TGCGCCAGCAGCCGGGGGGACGGAAACACCATATATTTT.

This clone came up a few times. This chain's CDR3 is CASRVGTEVNIQYF. The CDR3 bases are TGTGCCAGCAGAGTCGGGACAGAAGTAAACATTCAGTACTTC. V and J are TRBV2 and TRBJ2-4; TRBD1 matches at 7 bases. Germline V gives CDR1 SNHLY, CDR2 FYNNEI. V lost 6 bases to trimming and J lost 6 bases; unmatched junction nucleotides: 8. The CDR3 contains 14 residues.

V usage is TRBV30 and J usage is TRBJ1-6, with 10 bases that match TRBD1. The CDR3 is made up of 15 amino acids. From germline, CDR1 is GTSNPN and CDR2 SVGIG (reference sequence). The junction had 5 bases not matched to a gene; V was cut back by 2 bases and J by 7 bases. The CDR3 spells CAWSTGQGWNSPLHF. CDR3 nucleotides: TGTGCCTGGAGTACGGGACAGGGGTGGAATTCACCCCTCCACTTT.

The chain carries TRBV19 and TRBJ2-2; 12 bases match TRBD2. CDR3 length equals 18 residues. After removal of 1 base from V and 3 bases from J, the junction contained 6 bases not matched to a gene. Germline V gene data show CDR1 as LNHDA and CDR2 as SQIVND (reference sequence). Written as DNA, the CDR3 is TGTGCCAGTAGTATAGGTGGACTAGCGGGGACTCACACCGGGGAGCTGTTTTTT. Amino acid sequence: CASSIGGLAGTHTGELFF. Full variable domain (rest looked up from reference TRBV19 and TRBJ2-2): DGGITQSPKYLFRKEGQNVTLSCEQNLNHDAMYWYRQDPGQGLRLIYYSQIVNDFQKGDIAEGYSVSREKKESFPLTVTSAQKNPTAFYLCASSIGGLAGTHTGELFFGEGSRLTVL.

V and J are TRBV6-4 and TRBJ1-6, with TRBD1 matching over 7 bases. The V gene's germline CDR1 is MRHNA and CDR2 SNTAGT. CDR3 length: 15 amino acids. V gave up 5 bases and J gave up 7 bases; unmatched junction bases: 8. In nucleotides, the CDR3 is TGTGCCAGCAGTCAACCGACAGGGTTCAATTCACCCCTCCACTTT. Translation: CASSQPTGFNSPLHF.